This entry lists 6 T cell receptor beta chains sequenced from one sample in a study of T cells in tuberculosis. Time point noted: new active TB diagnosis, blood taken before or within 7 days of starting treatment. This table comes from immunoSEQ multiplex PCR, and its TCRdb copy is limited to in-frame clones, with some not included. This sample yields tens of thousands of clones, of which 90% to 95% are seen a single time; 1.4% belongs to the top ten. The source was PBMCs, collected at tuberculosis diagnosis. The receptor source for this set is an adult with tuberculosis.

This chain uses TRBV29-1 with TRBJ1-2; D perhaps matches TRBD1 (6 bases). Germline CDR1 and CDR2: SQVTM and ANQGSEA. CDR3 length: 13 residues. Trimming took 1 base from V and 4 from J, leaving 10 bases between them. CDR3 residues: CSVEVGQPYGYTF. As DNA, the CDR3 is TGCAGCGTTGAAGTTGGACAGCCCTATGGCTACACCTTC.

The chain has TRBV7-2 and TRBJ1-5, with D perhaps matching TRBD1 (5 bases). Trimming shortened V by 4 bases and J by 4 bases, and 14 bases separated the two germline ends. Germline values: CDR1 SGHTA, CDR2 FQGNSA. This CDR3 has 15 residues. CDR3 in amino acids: CASSSNPTVNQPQHF. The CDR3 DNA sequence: TGTGCCAGCAGCTCTAACCCGACAGTTAATCAGCCCCAGCATTTT.

CDR3 amino acids: CASRDGGSPLHF. The CDR3 DNA reads as TGTGCCAGTCGGGACGGGGGTTCACCCCTCCACTTT. The genes are TRBV19 and TRBJ1-6; tentatively, D is TRBD1 (5 bases). CDR3 length: 12 amino acids. CDR1 and CDR2 from the germline V gene are LNHDA and SQIVND (reference sequence). With 8 bases removed from V and 9 bases from J, the gap between germline ends came to 11 bases.

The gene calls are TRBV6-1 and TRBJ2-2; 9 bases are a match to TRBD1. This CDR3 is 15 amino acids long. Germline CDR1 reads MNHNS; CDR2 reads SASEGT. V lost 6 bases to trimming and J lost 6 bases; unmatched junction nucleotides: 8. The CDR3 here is CASRLEQGAAGELFF. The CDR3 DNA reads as TGTGCCAGCAGGCTGGAACAGGGGGCAGCCGGGGAGCTGTTTTTT.

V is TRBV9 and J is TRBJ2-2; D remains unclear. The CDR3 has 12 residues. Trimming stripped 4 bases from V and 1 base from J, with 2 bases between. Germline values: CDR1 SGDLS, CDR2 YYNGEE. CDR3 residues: CASSLNTGELFF. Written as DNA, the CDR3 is TGTGCCAGCAGCCTGAACACCGGGGAGCTGTTTTTT.

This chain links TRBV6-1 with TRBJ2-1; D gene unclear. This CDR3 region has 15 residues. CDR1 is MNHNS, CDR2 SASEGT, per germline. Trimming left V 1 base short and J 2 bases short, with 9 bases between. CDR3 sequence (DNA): TGTGCCAGCAGTGAAGGGTGGGCCGCCTACAATGAGCAGTTCTTC. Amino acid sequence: CASSEGWAAYNEQFF.